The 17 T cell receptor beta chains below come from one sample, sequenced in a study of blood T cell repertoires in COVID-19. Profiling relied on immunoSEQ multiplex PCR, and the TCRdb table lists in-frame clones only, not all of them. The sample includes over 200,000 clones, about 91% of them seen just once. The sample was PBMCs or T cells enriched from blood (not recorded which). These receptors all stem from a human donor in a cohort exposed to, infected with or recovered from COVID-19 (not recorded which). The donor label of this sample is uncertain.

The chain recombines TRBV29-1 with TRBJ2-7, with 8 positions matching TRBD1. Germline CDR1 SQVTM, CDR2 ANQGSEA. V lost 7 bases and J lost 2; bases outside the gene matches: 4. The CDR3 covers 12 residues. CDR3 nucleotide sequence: TGCAGCGGCACGGGACAGGCCTACGAGCAGTACTTC. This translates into CSGTGQAYEQYF.

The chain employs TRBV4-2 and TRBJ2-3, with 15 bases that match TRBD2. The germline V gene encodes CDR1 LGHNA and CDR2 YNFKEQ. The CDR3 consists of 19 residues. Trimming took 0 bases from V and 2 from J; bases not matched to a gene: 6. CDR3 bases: TGTGCCAGCAGCCAAGATCGGGGACTAGCGGGGGGCCTCACAGATACGCAGTATTTT. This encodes CASSQDRGLAGGLTDTQYF.

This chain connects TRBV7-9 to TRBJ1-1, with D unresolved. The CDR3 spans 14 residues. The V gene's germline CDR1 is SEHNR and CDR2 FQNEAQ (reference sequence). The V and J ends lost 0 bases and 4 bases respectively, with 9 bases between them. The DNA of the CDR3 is TGTGCCAGCAGCTTAGCGGGCTTAGGCACTGAAGCTTTCTTT. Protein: CASSLAGLGTEAFF. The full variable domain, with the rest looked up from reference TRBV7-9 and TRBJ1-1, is DTGVSQNPRHKITKRGQNVTFRCDPISEHNRLYWYRQTLGQGPEFLTYFQNEAQLEKSRLLSDRFSAERPKGSFSTLEIQRTEQGDSAMYLCASSLAGLGTEAFFGQGTRLTVV.

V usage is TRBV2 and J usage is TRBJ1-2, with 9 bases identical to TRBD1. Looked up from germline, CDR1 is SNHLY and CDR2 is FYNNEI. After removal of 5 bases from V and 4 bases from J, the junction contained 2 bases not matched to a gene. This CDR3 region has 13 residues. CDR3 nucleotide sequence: TGTGCCAGCAGTAGACAGGGGGGCTATGGCTACACCTTC. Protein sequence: CASSRQGGYGYTF.

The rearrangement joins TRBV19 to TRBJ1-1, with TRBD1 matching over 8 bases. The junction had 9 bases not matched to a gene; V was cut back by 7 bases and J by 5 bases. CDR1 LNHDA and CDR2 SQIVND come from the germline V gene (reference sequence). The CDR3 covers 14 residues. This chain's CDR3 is CASTPWTGWTEAFF. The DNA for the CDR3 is TGTGCCAGTACCCCATGGACAGGGTGGACTGAAGCTTTCTTT.

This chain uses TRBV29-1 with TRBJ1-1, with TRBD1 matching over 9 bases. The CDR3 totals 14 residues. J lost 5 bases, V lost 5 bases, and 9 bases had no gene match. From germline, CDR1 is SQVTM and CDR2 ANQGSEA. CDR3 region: CSVTGTGLGTEAFF. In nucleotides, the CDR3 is TGCAGCGTTACCGGGACAGGGCTGGGGACTGAAGCTTTCTTT.

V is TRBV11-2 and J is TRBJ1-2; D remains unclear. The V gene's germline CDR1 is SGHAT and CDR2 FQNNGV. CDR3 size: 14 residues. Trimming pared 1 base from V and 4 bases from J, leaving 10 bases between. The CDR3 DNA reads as TGTGCCAGCAGCTTAGCTGGGTCGGGCTATGGCTACACCTTC. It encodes CASSLAGSGYGYTF. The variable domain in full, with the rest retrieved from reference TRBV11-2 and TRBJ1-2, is EAGVAQSPRYKIIEKRQSVAFWCNPISGHATLYWYQQILGQGPKLLIQFQNNGVVDDSQLPKDRFSAERLKGVDSTLKIQPAKLEDSAVYLCASSLAGSGYGYTFGSGTRLTVV.

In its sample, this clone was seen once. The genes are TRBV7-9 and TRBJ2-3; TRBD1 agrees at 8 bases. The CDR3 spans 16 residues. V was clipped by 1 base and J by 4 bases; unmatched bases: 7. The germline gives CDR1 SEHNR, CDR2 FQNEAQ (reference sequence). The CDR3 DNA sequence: TGTGCCAGCAGCTTAGGGCAAGGACAGGGCCCAGATACGCAGTATTTT. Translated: CASSLGQGQGPDTQYF.

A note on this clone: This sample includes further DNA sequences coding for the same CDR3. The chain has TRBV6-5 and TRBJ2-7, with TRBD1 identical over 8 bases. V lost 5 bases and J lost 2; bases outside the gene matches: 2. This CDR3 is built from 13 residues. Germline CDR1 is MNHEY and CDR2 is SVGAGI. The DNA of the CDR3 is TGTGCCAGCAGTCCGGACAGGGCCTACGAGCAGTACTTC. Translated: CASSPDRAYEQYF.

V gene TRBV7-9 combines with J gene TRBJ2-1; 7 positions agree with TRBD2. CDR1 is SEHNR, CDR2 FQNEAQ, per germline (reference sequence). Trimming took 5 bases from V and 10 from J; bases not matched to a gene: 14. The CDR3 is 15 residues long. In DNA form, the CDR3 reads TGTGCCAGCAGCCCTGGGGGAGGGAAGGAAAGGGAGCAGTTCTTC. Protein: CASSPGGGKEREQFF.

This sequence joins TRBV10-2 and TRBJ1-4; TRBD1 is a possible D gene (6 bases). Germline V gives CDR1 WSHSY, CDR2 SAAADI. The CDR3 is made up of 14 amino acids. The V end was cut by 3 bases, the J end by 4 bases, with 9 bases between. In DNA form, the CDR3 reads TGCGCCAGCAGTGAAAGGGGGATTAATGAAAAACTGTTTTTT. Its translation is CASSERGINEKLFF.

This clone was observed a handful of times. Here the CDR3 reads CASSPRGAGGERNEQFF. CDR3 bases: TGTGCCAGCAGCCCCAGGGGGGCGGGGGGTGAAAGAAATGAGCAGTTCTTC. The chain combines TRBV7-9 with TRBJ2-1; tentatively, D is TRBD2 (8 bases). V lost 5 bases and J 7 bases, leaving 24 bases between the germline ends. The CDR3 is 17 amino acids. CDR1 is SEHNR, CDR2 FQNEAQ, per germline (reference sequence). The variable domain in full, with the rest retrieved from reference TRBV7-9 and TRBJ2-1, is DTGVSQNPRHKITKRGQNVTFRCDPISEHNRLYWYRQTLGQGPEFLTYFQNEAQLEKSRLLSDRFSAERPKGSFSTLEIQRTEQGDSAMYLCASSPRGAGGERNEQFFGPGTRLTVL.

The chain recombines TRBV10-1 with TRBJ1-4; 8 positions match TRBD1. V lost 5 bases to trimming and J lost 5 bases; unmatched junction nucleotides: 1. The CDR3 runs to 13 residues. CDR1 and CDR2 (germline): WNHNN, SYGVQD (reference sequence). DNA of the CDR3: TGCGCCAGCAGTTCAGGGGGCAATGAAAAACTGTTTTTT. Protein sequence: CASSSGGNEKLFF.

CDR3 protein: CASSRRQGEETQYF. CDR3 nucleotides: TGTGCCAGCAGCAGGCGACAGGGGGAAGAGACCCAGTACTTC. This chain connects TRBV5-5 to TRBJ2-5; 9 nucleotides match TRBD1. The V gene's germline CDR1 is SGHKS and CDR2 YYEKEE (reference sequence). This CDR3 comprises 14 residues. The V segment lost 4 bases and the J segment 3 bases; nucleotides outside the gene matches: 4.

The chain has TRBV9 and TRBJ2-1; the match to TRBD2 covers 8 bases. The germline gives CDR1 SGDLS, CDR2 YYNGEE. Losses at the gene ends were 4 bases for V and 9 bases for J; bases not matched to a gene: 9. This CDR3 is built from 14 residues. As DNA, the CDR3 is TGTGCCAGCAGCCCCGGGACTAGACCTTTTGAGCAGTTCTTC. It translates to CASSPGTRPFEQFF.

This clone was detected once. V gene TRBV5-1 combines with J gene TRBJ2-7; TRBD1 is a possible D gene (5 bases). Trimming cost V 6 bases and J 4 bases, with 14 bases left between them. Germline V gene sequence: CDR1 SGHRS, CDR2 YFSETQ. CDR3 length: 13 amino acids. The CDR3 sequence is CASTWGSNYEQYF. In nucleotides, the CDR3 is TGCGCCAGCACTTGGGGCTCTAATTACGAGCAGTACTTC.

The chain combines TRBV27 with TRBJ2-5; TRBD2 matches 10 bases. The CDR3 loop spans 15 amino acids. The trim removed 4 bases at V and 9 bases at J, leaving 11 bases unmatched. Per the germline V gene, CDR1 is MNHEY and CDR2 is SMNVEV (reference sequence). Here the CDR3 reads CASSWSSSGGPAQYF. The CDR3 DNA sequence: TGTGCCAGCAGTTGGAGTTCTAGCGGGGGACCCGCCCAGTACTTC.